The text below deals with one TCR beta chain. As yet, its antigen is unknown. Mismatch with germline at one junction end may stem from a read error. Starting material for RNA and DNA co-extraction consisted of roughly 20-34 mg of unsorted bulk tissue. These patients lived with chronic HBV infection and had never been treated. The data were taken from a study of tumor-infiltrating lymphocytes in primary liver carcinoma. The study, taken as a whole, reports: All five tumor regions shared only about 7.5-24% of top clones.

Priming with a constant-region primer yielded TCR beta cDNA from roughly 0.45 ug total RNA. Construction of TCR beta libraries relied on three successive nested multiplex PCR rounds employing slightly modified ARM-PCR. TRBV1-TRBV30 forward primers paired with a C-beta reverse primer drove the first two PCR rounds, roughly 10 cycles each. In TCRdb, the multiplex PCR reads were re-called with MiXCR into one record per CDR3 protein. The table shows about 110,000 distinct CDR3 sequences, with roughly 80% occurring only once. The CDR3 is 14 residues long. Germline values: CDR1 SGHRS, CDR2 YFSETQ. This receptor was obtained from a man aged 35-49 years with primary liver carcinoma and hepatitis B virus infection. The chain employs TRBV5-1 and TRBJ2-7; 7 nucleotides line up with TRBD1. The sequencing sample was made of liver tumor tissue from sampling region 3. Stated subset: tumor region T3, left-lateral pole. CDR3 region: CASSQGQWHDEQYF. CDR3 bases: TGCGCCAGCAGCCAGGGACAGTGGCATGACGAGCAATACTTC.